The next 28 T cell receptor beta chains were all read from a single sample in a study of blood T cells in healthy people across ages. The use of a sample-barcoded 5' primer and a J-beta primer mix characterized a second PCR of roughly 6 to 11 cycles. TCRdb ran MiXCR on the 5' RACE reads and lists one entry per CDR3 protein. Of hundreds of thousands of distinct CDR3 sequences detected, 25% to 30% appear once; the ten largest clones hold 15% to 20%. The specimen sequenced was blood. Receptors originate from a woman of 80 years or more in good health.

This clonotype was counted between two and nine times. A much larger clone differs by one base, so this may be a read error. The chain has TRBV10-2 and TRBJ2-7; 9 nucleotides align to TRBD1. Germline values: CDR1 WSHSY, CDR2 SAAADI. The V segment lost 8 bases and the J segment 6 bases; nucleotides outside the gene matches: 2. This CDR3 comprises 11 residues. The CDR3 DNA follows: TGCGCCAGCCGGGGACAGGGCGAGCAGTACTTC. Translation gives CASRGQGEQYF.

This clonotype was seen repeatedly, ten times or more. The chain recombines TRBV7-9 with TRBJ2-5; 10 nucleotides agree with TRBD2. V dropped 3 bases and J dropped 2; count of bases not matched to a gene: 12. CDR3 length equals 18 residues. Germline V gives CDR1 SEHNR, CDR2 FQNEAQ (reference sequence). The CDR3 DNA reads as TGTGCCAGCAGCTTTCCGACTTGGACTAGCGGACTTCAAGAGACCCAGTACTTC. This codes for CASSFPTWTSGLQETQYF.

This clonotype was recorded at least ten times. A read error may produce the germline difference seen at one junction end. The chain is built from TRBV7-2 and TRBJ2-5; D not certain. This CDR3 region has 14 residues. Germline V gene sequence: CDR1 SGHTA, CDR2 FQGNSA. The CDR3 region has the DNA TGTGCCAGCAGTTTAGCCCTGGGACAAGAGACCCAGTACTTC. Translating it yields CASSLALGQETQYF.

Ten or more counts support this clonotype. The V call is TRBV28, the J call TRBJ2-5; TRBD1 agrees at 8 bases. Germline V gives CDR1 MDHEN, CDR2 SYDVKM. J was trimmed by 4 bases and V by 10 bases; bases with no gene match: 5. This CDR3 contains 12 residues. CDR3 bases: TGTGCCATTAACAGGGGGGCAGAGACCCAGTACTTC. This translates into CAINRGAETQYF. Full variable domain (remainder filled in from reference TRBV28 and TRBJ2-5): DVKVTQSSRYLVKRTGEKVFLECVQDMDHENMFWYRQDPGLGLRLIYFSYDVKMKEKGDIPEGYSVSREKKERFSLILESASTNQTSMYLCAINRGAETQYFGPGTRLLVL.

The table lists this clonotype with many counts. In DNA form, the CDR3 reads TGTGCCAGCAGCCGGACAGGGAGGGACGAGCAGTACTTC. Translated: CASSRTGRDEQYF. The J gene is TRBJ2-7, the V gene TRBV3-1; a weak D match, TRBD1 (8 bases). This CDR3 has 13 residues. CDR1 and CDR2 (germline): LGHDT, YNNKEL (reference sequence). The V end was cut by 4 bases, the J end by 5 bases, with 12 bases between.

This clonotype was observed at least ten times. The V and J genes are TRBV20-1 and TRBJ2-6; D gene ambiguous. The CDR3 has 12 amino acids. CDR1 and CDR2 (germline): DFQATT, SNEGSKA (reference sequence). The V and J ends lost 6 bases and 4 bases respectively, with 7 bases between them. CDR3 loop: CSAGKGANVLTF. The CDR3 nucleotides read TGCAGTGCCGGAAAGGGGGCCAACGTCCTGACTTTC.

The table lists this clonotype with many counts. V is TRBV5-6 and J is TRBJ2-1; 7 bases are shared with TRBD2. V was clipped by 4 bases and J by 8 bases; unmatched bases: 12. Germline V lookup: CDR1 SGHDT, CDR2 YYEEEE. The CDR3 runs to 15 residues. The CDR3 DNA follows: TGTGCCAGCAGCCACGGGCGGGGGTTAAGGCATGAGCAGTTCTTC. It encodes CASSHGRGLRHEQFF.

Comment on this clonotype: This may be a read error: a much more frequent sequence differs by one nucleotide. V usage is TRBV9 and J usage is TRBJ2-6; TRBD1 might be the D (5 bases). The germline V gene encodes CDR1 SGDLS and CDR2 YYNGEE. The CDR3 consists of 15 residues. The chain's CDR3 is CASSVGVTGASVLTF. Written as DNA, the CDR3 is TGTGCCAGCAGCGTAGGAGTCACTGGGGCCAGCGTCCTGACTTTC. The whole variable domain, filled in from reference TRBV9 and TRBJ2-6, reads DSGVTQTPKHLITATGQRVTLRCSPRSGDLSVYWYQQSLDQGLQFLIQYYNGEERAKGNILERFSAQQFPDLHSELNLSSLELGDSALYFCASSVGVTGASVLTFGAGSRLTVL.

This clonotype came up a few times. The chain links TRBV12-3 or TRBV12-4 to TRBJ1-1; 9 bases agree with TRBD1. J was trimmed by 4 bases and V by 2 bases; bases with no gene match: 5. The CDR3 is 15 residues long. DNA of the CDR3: TGTGCCAGCAGTTTACAACAGGGGGCAGGCACTGAAGCTTTCTTT. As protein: CASSLQQGAGTEAFF.

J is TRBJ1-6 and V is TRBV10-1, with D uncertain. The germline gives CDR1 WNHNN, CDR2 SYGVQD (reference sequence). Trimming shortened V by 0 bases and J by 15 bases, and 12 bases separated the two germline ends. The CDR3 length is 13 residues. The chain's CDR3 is CASSESNRGLLHF. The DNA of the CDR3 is TGCGCCAGCAGTGAGTCGAATCGGGGTCTCCTCCACTTT.

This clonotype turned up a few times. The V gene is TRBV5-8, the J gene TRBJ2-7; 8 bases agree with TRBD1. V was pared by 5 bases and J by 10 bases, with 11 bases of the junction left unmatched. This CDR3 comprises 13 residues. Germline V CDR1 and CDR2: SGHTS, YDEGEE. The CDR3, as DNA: TGTGCCAGCAGAACGACAGGGGCCTGGGCCCAGTACTTC. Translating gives CASRTTGAWAQYF. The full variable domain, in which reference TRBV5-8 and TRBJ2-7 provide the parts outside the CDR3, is EAGVTQSPTHLIKTRGQQATLRCSPISGHTSVYWYQQALGLGLQFLLWYDEGEERNRGNFPPRFSGRQFPNYSSELNVNALELEDSALYLCASRTTGAWAQYFGPGTRLTVT.

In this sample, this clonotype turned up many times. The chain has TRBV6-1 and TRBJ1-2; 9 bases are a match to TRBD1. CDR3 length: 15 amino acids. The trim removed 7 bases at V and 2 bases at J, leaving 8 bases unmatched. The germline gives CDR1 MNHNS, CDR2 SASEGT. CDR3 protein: CASTEGQGPNYGYTF. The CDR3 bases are TGTGCCAGCACCGAGGGACAGGGCCCCAACTATGGCTACACCTTC.

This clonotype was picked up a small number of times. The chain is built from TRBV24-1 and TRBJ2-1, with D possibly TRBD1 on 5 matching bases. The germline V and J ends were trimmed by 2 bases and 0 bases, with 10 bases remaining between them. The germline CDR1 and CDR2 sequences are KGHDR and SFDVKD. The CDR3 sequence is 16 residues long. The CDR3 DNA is TGTGCCACCAGTGATTGGGGCGGCGGCTCCTACAATGAGCAGTTCTTC. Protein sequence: CATSDWGGGSYNEQFF.

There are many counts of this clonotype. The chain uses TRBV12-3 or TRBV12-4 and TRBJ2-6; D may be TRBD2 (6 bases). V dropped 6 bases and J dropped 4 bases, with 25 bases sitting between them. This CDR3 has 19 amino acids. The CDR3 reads CASSLFRMRGGVGANVLTF. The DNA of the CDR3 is TGTGCCAGCAGCCTGTTTAGAATGCGTGGAGGGGTCGGGGCCAACGTCCTGACTTTC.

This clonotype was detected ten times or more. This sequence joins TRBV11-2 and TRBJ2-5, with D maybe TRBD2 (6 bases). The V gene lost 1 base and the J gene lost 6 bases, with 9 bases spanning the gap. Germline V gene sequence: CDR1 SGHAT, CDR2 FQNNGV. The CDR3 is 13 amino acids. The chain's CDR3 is CASSLVGGKTQYF. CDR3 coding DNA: TGTGCCAGCAGCTTAGTTGGGGGGAAGACCCAGTACTTC.

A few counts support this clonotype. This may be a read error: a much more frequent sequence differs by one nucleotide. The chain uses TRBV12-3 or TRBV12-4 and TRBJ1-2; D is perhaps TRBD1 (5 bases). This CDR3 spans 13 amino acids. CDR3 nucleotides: TGTGTCAGCAGTTTCGAGGGGCCCTATGGCTACACCTTC. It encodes CVSSFEGPYGYTF.

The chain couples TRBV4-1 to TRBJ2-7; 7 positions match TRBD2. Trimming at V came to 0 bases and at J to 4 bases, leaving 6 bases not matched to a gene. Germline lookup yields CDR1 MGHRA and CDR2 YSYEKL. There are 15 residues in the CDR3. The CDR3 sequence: CASSQEAGASYEQYF. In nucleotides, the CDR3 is TGCGCCAGCAGCCAAGAGGCGGGAGCGAGTTACGAGCAGTACTTC.

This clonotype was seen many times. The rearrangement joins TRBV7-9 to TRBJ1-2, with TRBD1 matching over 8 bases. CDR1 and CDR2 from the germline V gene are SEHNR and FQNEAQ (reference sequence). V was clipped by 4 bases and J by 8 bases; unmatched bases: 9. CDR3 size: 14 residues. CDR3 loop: CASSSGQGGGGYTF. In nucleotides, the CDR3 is TGTGCCAGCAGCTCAGGACAGGGAGGAGGAGGCTACACCTTC.

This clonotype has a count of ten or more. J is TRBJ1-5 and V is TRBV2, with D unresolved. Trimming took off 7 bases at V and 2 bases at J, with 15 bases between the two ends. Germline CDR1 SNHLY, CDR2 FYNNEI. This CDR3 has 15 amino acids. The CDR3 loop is CASKQQGIGNQPQHF. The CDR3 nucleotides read TGTGCCAGCAAACAACAAGGGATTGGCAATCAGCCCCAGCATTTT.

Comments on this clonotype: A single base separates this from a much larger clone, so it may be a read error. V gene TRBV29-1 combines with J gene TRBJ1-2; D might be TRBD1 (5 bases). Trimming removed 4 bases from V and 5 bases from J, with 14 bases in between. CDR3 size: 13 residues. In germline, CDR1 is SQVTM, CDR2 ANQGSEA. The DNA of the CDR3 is TGCAGCGTTGGGGCAGGGATCTCATATGGCTACACCTTC. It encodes CSVGAGISYGYTF.

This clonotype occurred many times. The CDR3 nucleotides read TGCAGTGCTAGATCATTGGACTTTAGGGATGAGCAGTTCTTC. Its protein product is CSARSLDFRDEQFF. The chain has TRBV20-1 and TRBJ2-1; TRBD2 is a possible D gene (5 bases). V lost 2 bases and J 8 bases, leaving 16 bases between the germline ends. This CDR3 is 14 amino acids long. The germline CDR1 and CDR2 sequences are DFQATT and SNEGSKA (reference sequence).

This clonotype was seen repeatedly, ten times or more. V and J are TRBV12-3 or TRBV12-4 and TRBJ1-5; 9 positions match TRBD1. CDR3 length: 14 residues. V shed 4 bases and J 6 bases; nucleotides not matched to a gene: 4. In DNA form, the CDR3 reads TGTGCCAGCAGTTCTACAGGGGGCGGTCAGCCCCAGCATTTT. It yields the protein CASSSTGGGQPQHF.

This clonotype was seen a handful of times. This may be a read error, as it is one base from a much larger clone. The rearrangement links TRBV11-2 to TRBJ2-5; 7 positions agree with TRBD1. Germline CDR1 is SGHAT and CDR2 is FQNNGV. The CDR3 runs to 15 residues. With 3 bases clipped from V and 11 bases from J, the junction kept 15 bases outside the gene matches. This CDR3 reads CASSLTGLPNNEQYF. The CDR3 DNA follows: TGTGCCAGCAGCTTGACAGGGTTACCGAATAATGAGCAGTACTTC.

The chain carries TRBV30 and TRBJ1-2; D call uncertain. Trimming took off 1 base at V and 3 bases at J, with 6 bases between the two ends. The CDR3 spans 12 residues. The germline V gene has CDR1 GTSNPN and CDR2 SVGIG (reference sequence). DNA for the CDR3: TGTGCCTGGAGTGGGGTCGACTATGGCTACACCTTC. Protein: CAWSGVDYGYTF. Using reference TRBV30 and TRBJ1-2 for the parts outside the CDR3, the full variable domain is SQTIHQWPATLVQPVGSPLSLECTVEGTSNPNLYWYRQAAGRGLQLLFYSVGIGQISSEVPQNLSASRPQDRQFILSSKKLLLSDSGFYLCAWSGVDYGYTFGSGTRLTVV.

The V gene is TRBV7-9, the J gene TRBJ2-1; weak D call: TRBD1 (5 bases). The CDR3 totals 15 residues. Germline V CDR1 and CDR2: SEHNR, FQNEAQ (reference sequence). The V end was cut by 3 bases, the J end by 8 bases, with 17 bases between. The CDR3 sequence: CASSLARSGWDEQFF. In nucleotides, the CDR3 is TGTGCCAGCAGCTTGGCAAGGTCAGGGTGGGATGAGCAGTTCTTC. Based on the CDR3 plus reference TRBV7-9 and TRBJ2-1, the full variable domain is DTGVSQNPRHKITKRGQNVTFRCDPISEHNRLYWYRQTLGQGPEFLTYFQNEAQLEKSRLLSDRFSAERPKGSFSTLEIQRTEQGDSAMYLCASSLARSGWDEQFFGPGTRLTVL.

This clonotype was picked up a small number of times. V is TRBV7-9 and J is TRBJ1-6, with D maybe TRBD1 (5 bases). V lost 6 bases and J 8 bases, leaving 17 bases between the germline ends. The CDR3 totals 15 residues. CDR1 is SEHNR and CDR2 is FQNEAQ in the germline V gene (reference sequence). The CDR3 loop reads CASRAVGQGYSPLHF. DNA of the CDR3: TGTGCCAGCAGAGCAGTCGGCCAGGGATATTCACCCCTCCACTTT. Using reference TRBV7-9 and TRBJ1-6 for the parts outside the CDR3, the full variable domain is DTGVSQNPRHKITKRGQNVTFRCDPISEHNRLYWYRQTLGQGPEFLTYFQNEAQLEKSRLLSDRFSAERPKGSFSTLEIQRTEQGDSAMYLCASRAVGQGYSPLHFGNGTRLTVT.

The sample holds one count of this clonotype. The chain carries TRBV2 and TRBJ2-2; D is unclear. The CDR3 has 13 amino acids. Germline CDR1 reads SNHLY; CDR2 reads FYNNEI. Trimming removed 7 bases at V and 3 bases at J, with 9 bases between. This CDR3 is CASKIEYTGELFF. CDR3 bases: TGTGCCAGCAAAATTGAGTACACCGGGGAGCTGTTTTTT.

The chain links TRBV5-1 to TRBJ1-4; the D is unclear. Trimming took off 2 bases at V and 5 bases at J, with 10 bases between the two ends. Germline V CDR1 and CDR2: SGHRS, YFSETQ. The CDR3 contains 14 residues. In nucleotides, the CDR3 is TGCGCCAGCAGCTTCGGAGGGAAGAATGAAAAACTGTTTTTT. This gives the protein CASSFGGKNEKLFF.